These 20 T cell receptor beta chains were sequenced from one sample in a study of PD-1 blockade in classical Hodgkin lymphoma. Assay: immunoSEQ multiplex PCR; the TCRdb copy retains only in-frame clones and omits some. The repertoire includes about 24,000 clones, 72% of them detected once, and approximately 30% sits in the top ten. Time point reported: cycle 4 day 1 (C4D1), after about 6 weeks of nivolumab. Each patient experienced a relapse that followed autologous stem cell transplantation, and brentuximab vedotin exposure varied. The specimen comprised peripheral blood mononuclear cells (PBMCs), sampled before the fourth cycle of nivolumab. The receptors were gathered from a human donor with classical Hodgkin lymphoma.

This chain connects TRBV4-1 to TRBJ1-4; a possible D gene is TRBD1 (6 bases). CDR3 length equals 14 residues. Trimming shortened V by 5 bases and J by 1 base, and 8 bases separated the two germline ends. CDR1 and CDR2 (germline): MGHRA, YSYEKL. The chain's CDR3 is CASSTTGTNEKLFF. In DNA, the CDR3 is TGCGCCAGCAGCACGACAGGAACTAATGAAAAACTGTTTTTT.

This clone was recorded a few times. This chain links TRBV5-1 with TRBJ2-2; 7 bases are shared with TRBD2. In germline, CDR1 is SGHRS, CDR2 YFSETQ. V lost 2 bases and J lost 3; bases outside the gene matches: 7. The CDR3 contains 16 residues. The CDR3 loop reads CASSFRTSGDTGELFF. CDR3 DNA sequence: TGCGCCAGCAGCTTCCGGACTAGTGGGGACACCGGGGAGCTGTTTTTT.

In its sample, this clone was seen a few times. This rearrangement joins TRBV6-4 to TRBJ2-3, with D possibly being TRBD2 (5 bases). Germline lookup yields CDR1 MRHNA and CDR2 SNTAGT. The length of the CDR3 is 15 residues. Trimming left V 4 bases short and J 1 base short, with 12 bases between. The CDR3 sequence is CASSAAAGGTDTQYF. CDR3 nucleotide sequence: TGTGCCAGCAGTGCAGCGGCGGGTGGCACAGATACGCAGTATTTT.

This clone was counted only a few times. The rearrangement joins TRBV28 to TRBJ1-1; a weak D match, TRBD1 (6 bases). Trimming shortened V by 3 bases and J by 0 bases, and 8 bases separated the two germline ends. The CDR3 extends over 14 amino acids. CDR1 and CDR2 from the germline V gene are MDHEN and SYDVKM. Written as DNA, the CDR3 is TGTGCCAGCAGTTTCCAGGGGTTGAACACTGAAGCTTTCTTT. This codes for CASSFQGLNTEAFF. The whole variable domain, remainder taken from reference TRBV28 and TRBJ1-1, is DVKVTQSSRYLVKRTGEKVFLECVQDMDHENMFWYRQDPGLGLRLIYFSYDVKMKEKGDIPEGYSVSREKKERFSLILESASTNQTSMYLCASSFQGLNTEAFFGQGTRLTVV.

The chain is built from TRBV18 and TRBJ2-1, with D possibly TRBD1 on 6 matching bases. Trimming stripped 1 base from V and 2 bases from J, with 9 bases between. The CDR3 runs to 15 residues. Germline CDR1 and CDR2: KGHSH and LQKENI. CDR3 region: CASSPLQGPYNEQFF. The CDR3 bases are TGTGCCAGCTCACCACTACAGGGACCCTACAATGAGCAGTTCTTC.

This chain's CDR3 is CASSLPGTGSEKLFF. CDR3 nucleotide sequence: TGTGCCAGCAGTCTTCCCGGGACAGGGAGTGAAAAACTGTTTTTT. The rearrangement links TRBV28 to TRBJ1-4; 9 positions match TRBD1. Germline V gene sequence: CDR1 MDHEN, CDR2 SYDVKM. The CDR3 loop spans 15 amino acids. V trimming: 5 bases; J trimming: 7 bases; junction bases outside the gene matches: 8.

V gene TRBV19 combines with J gene TRBJ1-1; D might be TRBD1 (5 bases). The ends were cut back, 6 bases at V and 5 bases at J, with 13 bases in the middle. The germline CDR1 and CDR2 sequences are LNHDA and SQIVND (reference sequence). This CDR3 has 13 residues. The CDR3 coding sequence is TGTGCCAGTAGGTGGTGGGGGAAGACTGAAGCTTTCTTT. Translating it yields CASRWWGKTEAFF.

The chain links TRBV19 to TRBJ2-3; D unresolved. Trimming removed 3 bases from V and 3 bases from J, with 13 bases in between. This CDR3 is 15 amino acids long. Per the germline V gene, CDR1 is LNHDA and CDR2 is SQIVND (reference sequence). The CDR3 nucleotides are TGTGCCAGTAGTATTTCACTCGAAGGGACAGATACGCAGTATTTT. It codes for CASSISLEGTDTQYF.

This clone was counted at least ten times. The V call is TRBV27, the J call TRBJ2-2; TRBD1 aligns across 7 bases. This CDR3 has 14 residues. Germline assignment: CDR1 MNHEY and CDR2 SMNVEV (reference sequence). The junction had 6 bases not matched to a gene; V was cut back by 4 bases and J by 7 bases. The CDR3 reads CASSSPYRGGELFF. CDR3 nucleotides: TGTGCCAGCAGTTCCCCATACAGGGGCGGGGAGCTGTTTTTT.

CDR3 protein: CASSDRGPTDTQYF. CDR3 DNA sequence: TGTGCCAGCAGTGATCGGGGTCCCACGGATACGCAGTATTTT. The chain is built from TRBV6-1 and TRBJ2-3; a weak D match, TRBD2 (5 bases). The germline V gene has CDR1 MNHNS and CDR2 SASEGT. Trimming left V 3 bases short and J 6 bases short, with 13 bases between. The CDR3 loop spans 14 amino acids.

The CDR3 DNA sequence: TGTGCCAGCAGTTACGCCGAACGGCCTGAAGCTTTCTTT. It specifies CASSYAERPEAFF. The chain couples TRBV6-5 to TRBJ1-1, with D unclear. CDR3 length: 13 amino acids. Germline lookup yields CDR1 MNHEY and CDR2 SVGAGI. Trimming shortened V by 2 bases and J by 6 bases, and 10 bases separated the two germline ends.

The genes are TRBV10-3 and TRBJ2-7, with D perhaps assigned TRBD1 or TRBD2 (5 bases each). Germline CDR1 is ENHRY and CDR2 is SYGVKD. Trimming pared 11 bases from V and 6 bases from J, leaving 17 bases between. The CDR3 runs 12 residues. The CDR3 sequence: CAAGHSGPEQYF. The CDR3 DNA sequence: TGTGCCGCCGGACACTCGGGGCCCGAGCAGTACTTC.

The CDR3 loop is CASSEGWNYGYTF. In DNA, the CDR3 is TGTGCCAGCAGTGAAGGGTGGAACTATGGCTACACCTTC. V gene TRBV2 combines with J gene TRBJ1-2; unclear D gene. The V end was cut by 1 base, the J end by 2 bases, with 5 bases between. The CDR3 loop spans 13 amino acids. CDR1 SNHLY and CDR2 FYNNEI come from the germline V gene.

The V and J genes are TRBV6-4 and TRBJ1-1; 7 bases are a match to TRBD1. The germline gives CDR1 MRHNA, CDR2 SNTAGT. The CDR3 sequence is 17 residues long. V was clipped by 6 bases and J by 0 bases; unmatched bases: 13. The CDR3 nucleotides are TGTGCCAGCAGCCGAACAGGGGCGGGGGGCATGAACACTGAAGCTTTCTTT. Translated, it gives CASSRTGAGGMNTEAFF.

About this clone: A single base separates this from a much larger clone, so it may be a read error. This sample also contains other DNA sequences that code for the same CDR3. The V call is TRBV5-1, the J call TRBJ2-5, with D possibly TRBD2 on 6 matching bases. Germline-derived CDR1 and CDR2 are SGHRS and YFSETQ. The CDR3 covers 15 residues. Between the trimmed V and J ends, which lost 1 base and 4 bases, there was a span of 14 bases. The CDR3, as DNA: TGCGCCAGCAGCTTGATGTCGGGGGTTGCAGAGACCCAGTACTTC. This gives the protein CASSLMSGVAETQYF.

V gene TRBV9 combines with J gene TRBJ2-1, with D perhaps TRBD1 or TRBD2 (6 bases each). CDR3 length: 13 amino acids. Trimming removed 3 bases from V and 13 bases from J, with 17 bases in between. Germline V gene lookup returns CDR1 SGDLS and CDR2 YYNGEE. The CDR3 loop reads CASSEGEWTNQFF. In DNA form, the CDR3 reads TGTGCCAGCAGCGAGGGGGAGTGGACTAACCAGTTCTTC.

This clone has a count of ten or more. The rearrangement links TRBV5-1 to TRBJ1-6; 9 bases agree with TRBD1. The V gene's germline CDR1 is SGHRS and CDR2 YFSETQ. The trim removed 4 bases at V and 5 bases at J, leaving 4 bases unmatched. The CDR3 runs to 15 residues. The CDR3 sequence is CASSPWTGDNSPLHF. CDR3 nucleotides: TGCGCCAGCAGCCCATGGACAGGGGATAATTCACCCCTCCACTTT.

A remark on this clone: Other DNA sequences of this sample code for an identical CDR3. The chain employs TRBV5-1 and TRBJ2-3; D tentatively fits TRBD1 or TRBD2 (5 bases each). Germline values: CDR1 SGHRS, CDR2 YFSETQ. This CDR3 has 17 amino acids. V was pared by 4 bases and J by 5 bases, with 23 bases between. The CDR3 nucleotides are TGCGCCAGCAGCGCCATATTACGGGACGCAAGCCTAGATACGCAGTATTTT. It yields the protein CASSAILRDASLDTQYF.

This clone was counted a single time. The chain couples TRBV6-5 to TRBJ2-7; D possibly corresponds to TRBD2 (6 bases). Trimming cost V 5 bases and J 2 bases, with 16 bases left between them. Per germline, CDR1 MNHEY and CDR2 SVGAGI. This CDR3 is built from 15 residues. CDR3 DNA: TGTGCCAGCAGTCTACATAGCGGTCCGGCCTACGAGCAGTACTTC. Protein: CASSLHSGPAYEQYF.

CDR3 protein: CASSFRTGADEQFF. For the CDR3, the DNA is TGCGCCAGCAGCTTCCGGACAGGGGCGGATGAGCAGTTCTTC. The rearrangement joins TRBV5-1 to TRBJ2-1, with 9 nucleotides matching TRBD1. CDR1 SGHRS and CDR2 YFSETQ come from the germline V gene. This CDR3 spans 14 amino acids. The J segment lost 8 bases and the V segment lost 2 bases, leaving 5 bases of the junction unmatched.